The present TCR beta chain was sequenced within a study of T cell changes during pregnancy in multiple sclerosis (dated by TCRdb to the late 2010s). With regard to the full study: The study examined how the T cell repertoire changed over the course of pregnancy in women with multiple sclerosis.

V loses 3 bases, J loses 0 bases, and the germline ends lie 6 bases apart. From cysteine to phenylalanine, the CDR3 is 15 amino acids long. Only the CDR3 DNA is retained, 45 bases long and in frame from the first base. The germline V gene sets CDR1 to MRHNA and CDR2 to SNTAGT. As concerns this clone: Which antigen it targets is not known. No base quality information exists; no much larger clone differs at one position.

Library creation used the immunoSEQ multiplex PCR assay. TCRdb limited this immuneACCESS table to in-frame rearrangements with V and J called. A share of clones is missing; checked studies link under half to unresolved V genes, and the rest is unexplained. For this sample the table gives about 89,000 clones, of which about 93% were detected only once. The ten largest make up roughly 0.81% of the sample. This clonotype was sampled from a female donor with multiple sclerosis, enrolled in a pregnancy study. The starting material was peripheral blood, obtained in the third trimester of pregnancy. The rearrangement joined TRBV6-4 to TRBJ2-6; possibly the D gene is TRBD1, per 5 matching bases. CDR3 loop: CASSEDSSGANVLTF. The DNA is as follows: TGTGCCAGCAGTGAAGACAGCTCTGGGGCCAACGTCCTGACTTTC.